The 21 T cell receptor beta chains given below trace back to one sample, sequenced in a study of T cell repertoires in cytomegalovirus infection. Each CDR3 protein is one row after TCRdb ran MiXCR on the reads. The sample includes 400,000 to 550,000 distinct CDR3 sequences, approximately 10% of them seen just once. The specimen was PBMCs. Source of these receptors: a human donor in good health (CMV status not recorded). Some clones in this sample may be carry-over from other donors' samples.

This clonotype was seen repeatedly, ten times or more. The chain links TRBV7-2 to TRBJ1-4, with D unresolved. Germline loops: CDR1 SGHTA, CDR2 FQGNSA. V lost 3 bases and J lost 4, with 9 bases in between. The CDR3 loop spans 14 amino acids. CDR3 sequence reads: CASSLEGYNEKLFF. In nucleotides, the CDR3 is TGTGCCAGCAGCTTGGAGGGATATAATGAAAAACTGTTTTTT.

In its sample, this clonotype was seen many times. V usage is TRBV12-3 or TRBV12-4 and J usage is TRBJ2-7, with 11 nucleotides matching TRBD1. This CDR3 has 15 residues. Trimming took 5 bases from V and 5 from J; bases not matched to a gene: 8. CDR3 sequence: CASSGIRDRGNEQYF. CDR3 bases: TGTGCCAGCAGTGGGATCCGGGACAGGGGGAACGAGCAGTACTTC.

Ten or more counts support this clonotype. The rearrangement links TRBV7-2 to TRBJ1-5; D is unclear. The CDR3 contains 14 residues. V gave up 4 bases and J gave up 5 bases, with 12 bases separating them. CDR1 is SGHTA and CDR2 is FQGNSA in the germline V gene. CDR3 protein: CASSWSNSDQPQHF. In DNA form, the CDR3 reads TGTGCCAGCAGCTGGTCTAATTCGGATCAGCCCCAGCATTTT.

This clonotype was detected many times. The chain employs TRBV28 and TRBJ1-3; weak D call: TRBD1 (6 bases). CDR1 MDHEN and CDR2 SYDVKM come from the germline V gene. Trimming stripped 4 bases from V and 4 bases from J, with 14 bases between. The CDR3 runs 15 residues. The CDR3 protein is CASSSYRDKGNTIYF. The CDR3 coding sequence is TGTGCCAGCAGTTCTTACCGGGACAAAGGAAACACCATATATTTT.

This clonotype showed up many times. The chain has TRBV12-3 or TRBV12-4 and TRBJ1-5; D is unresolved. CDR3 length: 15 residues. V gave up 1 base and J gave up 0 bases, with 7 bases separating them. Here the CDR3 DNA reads TGTGCCAGCAGTTTAGGTTCCACTAGCAATCAGCCCCAGCATTTT. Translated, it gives CASSLGSTSNQPQHF.

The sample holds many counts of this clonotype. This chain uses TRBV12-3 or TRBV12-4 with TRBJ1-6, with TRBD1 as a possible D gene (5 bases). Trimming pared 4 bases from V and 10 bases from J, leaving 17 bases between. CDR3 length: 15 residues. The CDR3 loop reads CASSSGRVARSPLHF. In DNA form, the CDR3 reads TGTGCCAGCAGTTCCGGCAGGGTAGCAAGGTCACCCCTCCACTTT.

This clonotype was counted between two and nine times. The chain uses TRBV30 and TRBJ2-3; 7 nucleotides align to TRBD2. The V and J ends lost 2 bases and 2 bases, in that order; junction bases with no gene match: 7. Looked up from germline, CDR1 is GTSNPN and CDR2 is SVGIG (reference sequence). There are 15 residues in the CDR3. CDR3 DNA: TGTGCCTGGAGTACCGGGCTAGCGGCCACAGATACGCAGTATTTT. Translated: CAWSTGLAATDTQYF.

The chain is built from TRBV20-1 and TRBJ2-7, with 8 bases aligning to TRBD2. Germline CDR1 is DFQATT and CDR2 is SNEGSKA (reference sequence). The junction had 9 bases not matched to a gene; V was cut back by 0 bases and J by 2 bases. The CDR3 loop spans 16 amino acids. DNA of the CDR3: TGCAGTGCTAGAGATTCTTGGGGGACTAGACCCTACGAGCAGTACTTC. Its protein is CSARDSWGTRPYEQYF.

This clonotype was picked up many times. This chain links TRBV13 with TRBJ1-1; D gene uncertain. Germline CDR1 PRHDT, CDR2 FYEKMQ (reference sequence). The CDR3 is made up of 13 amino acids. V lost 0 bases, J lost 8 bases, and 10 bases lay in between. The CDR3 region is CASSLGREPEAFF. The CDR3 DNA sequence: TGTGCCAGCAGCTTAGGGAGGGAACCGGAAGCTTTCTTT. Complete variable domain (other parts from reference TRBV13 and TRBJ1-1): AAGVIQSPRHLIKEKRETATLKCYPIPRHDTVYWYQQGPGQDPQFLISFYEKMQSDKGSIPDRFSAQQFSDYHSELNMSSLELGDSALYFCASSLGREPEAFFGQGTRLTVV.

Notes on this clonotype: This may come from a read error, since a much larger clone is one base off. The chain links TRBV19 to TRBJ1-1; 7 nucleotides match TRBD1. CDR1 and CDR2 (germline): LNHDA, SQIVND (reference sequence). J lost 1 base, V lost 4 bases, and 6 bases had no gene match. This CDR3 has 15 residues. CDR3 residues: CASSTTGDANTEAFF. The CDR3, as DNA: TGTGCCAGTAGTACTACAGGGGACGCGAACACTGAAGCTTTCTTT.

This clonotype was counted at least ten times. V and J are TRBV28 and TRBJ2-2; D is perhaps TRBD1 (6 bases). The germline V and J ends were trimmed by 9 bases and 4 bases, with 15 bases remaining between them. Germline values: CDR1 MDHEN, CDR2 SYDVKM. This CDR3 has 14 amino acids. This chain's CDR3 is CASFLGQRTGELFF. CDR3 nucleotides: TGTGCCAGTTTCCTCGGACAGCGCACCGGGGAGCTGTTTTTT.

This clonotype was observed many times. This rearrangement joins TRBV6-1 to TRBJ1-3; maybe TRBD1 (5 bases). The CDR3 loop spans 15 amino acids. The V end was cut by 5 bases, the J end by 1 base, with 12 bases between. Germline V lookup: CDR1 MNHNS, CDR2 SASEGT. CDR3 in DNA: TGTGCCAGCAGTAGGGGAGTGGGGTCTGGAAACACCATATATTTT. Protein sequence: CASSRGVGSGNTIYF.

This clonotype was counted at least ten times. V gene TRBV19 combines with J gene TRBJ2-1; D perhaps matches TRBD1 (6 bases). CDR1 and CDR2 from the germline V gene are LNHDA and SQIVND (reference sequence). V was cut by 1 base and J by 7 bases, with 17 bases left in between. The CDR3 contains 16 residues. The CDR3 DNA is TGTGCCAGTAGTATAGGACGAGGACAGAGGAGGAATGAGCAGTTCTTC. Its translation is CASSIGRGQRRNEQFF.

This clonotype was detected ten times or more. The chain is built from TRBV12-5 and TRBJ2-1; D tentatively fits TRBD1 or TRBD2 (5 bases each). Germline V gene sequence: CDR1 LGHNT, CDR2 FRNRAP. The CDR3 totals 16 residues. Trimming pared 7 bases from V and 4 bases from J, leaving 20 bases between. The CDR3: CASAWSGRETYNEQFF. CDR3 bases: TGTGCTAGTGCCTGGAGCGGCAGGGAGACGTACAATGAGCAGTTCTTC.

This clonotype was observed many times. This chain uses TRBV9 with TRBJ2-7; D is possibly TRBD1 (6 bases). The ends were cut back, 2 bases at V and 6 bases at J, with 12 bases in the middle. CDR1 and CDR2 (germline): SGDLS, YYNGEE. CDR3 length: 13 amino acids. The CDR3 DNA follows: TGTGCCAGCAGCGTCGAAGCAGGGGCCGAGCAGTACTTC. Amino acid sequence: CASSVEAGAEQYF.

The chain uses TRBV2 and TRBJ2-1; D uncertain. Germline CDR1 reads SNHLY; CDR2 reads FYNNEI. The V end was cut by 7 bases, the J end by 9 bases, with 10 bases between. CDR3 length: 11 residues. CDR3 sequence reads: CASTGPGEQFF. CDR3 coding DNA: TGTGCCAGCACCGGGCCCGGTGAGCAGTTCTTC. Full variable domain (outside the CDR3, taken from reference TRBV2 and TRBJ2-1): EPEVTQTPSHQVTQMGQEVILRCVPISNHLYFYWYRQILGQKVEFLVSFYNNEISEKSEIFDDQFSVERPDGSNFTLKIRSTKLEDSAMYFCASTGPGEQFFGPGTRLTVL.

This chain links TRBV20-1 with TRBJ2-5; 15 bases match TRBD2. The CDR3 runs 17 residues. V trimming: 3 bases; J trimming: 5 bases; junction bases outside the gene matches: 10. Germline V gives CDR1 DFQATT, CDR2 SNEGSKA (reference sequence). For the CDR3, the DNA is TGCAGTGCTAGTAAATTACGGACTAGCGGGAGGGCGGAGACCCAGTACTTC. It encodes CSASKLRTSGRAETQYF.

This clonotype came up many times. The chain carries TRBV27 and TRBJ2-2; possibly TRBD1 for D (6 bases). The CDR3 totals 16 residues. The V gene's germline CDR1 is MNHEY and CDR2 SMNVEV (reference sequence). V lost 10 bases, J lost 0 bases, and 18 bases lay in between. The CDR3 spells CATGRDTEANTGELFF. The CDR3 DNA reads TGTGCCACCGGACGGGACACCGAAGCGAACACCGGGGAGCTGTTTTTT.

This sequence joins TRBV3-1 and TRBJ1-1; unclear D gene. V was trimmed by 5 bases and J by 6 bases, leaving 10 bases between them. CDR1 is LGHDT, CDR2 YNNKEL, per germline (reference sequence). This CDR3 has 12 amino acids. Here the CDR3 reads CASSSPAAEAFF. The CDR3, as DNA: TGTGCCAGCAGCTCGCCGGCGGCTGAAGCTTTCTTT.

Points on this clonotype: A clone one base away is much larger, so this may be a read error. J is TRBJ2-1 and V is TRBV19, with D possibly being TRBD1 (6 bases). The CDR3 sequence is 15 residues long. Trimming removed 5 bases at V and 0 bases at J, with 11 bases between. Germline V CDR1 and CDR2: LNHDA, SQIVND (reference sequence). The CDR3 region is CASSVVRGSYNEQFF. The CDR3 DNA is TGTGCCAGTAGTGTGGTCAGGGGCTCCTACAATGAGCAGTTCTTC.

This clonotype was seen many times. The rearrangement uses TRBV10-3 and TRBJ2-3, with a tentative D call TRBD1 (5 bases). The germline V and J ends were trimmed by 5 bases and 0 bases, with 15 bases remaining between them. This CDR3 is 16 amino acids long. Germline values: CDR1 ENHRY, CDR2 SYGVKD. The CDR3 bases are TGTGCCATCAGTAGCTCCAGGGTCTCTAGCACAGATACGCAGTATTTT. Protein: CAISSSRVSSTDTQYF.